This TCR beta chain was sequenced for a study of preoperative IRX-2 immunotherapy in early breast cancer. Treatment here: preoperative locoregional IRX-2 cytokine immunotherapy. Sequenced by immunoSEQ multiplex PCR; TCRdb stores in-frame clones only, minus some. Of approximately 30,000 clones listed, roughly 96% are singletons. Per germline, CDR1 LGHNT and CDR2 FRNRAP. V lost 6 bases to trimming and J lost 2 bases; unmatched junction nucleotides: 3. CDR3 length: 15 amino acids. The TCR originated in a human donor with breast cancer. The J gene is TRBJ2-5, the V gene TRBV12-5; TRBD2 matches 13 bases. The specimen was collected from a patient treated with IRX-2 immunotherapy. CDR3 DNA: TGTGCTAGTGGCTCGGGACTAGCGGGGCAAGAGACCCAGTACTTC. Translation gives CASGSGLAGQETQYF. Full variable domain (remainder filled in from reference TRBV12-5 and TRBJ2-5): DARVTQTPRHKVTEMGQEVTMRCQPILGHNTVFWYRQTMMQGLELLAYFRNRAPLDDSGMPKDRFSAEMPDATLATLKIQPSEPRDSAVYFCASGSGLAGQETQYFGPGTRLLVL.